This is a list of T cell receptor beta chains from one sample in a study of shared clonotypes between healthy human individuals. Clones were sequenced by immunoSEQ multiplex PCR, and TCRdb holds only the in-frame ones, with some missing. The top ten hold 0.3% to 0.4% of the sample, which has some 2,500,000 clones, 85% to 95% seen once. Sequencing input: naive CD4+ T cells from PBMCs. The receptor set was obtained from a man younger than 35 in good health. Some clones in this sample may be carry-over from other donors' samples. CDR3s include the opening cysteine and the closing phenylalanine or tryptophan. A D gene is named only where the DNA matches it firmly. Clone size appears in some rows only: once, few, many, or a class for an expanded clone.

v_gene	abundance	d_gene	j_gene	CDR3nt	CDR3aa
TRBV6-6	once	TRBD2	TRBJ2-3	TGTGCCACCACCGGGACTAGCGGCCCGACAGATACGCAGTATTTT	CATTGTSGPTDTQYF
TRBV6-5	-	TRBD1	TRBJ2-7	TGTGCCAGCAGGTACAGGGGATTCGGAGGATTCGAGCAGTACTTC	CASRYRGFGGFEQYF
TRBV9	-	-	TRBJ1-2	TGTGCCAGCAGCGGCGATGGAAGCTACACCTTC	CASSGDGSYTF
TRBV5-5	-	-	TRBJ2-5	TGTGCCAGCAGCTTGGAAGGGGAGACCCAGTACTTC	CASSLEGETQYF
TRBV28	once	TRBD1	TRBJ1-2	TGTGCCAGCAGTACCAGGGGGTTGAGGCCTACCGAACCCTATGGCTACACCTTC	CASSTRGLRPTEPYGYTF
TRBV5-1	-	TRBD2	TRBJ2-1	TGCGCCAGCACCTACAGACCGGGAGGGGCCTACAATGAGCAGTTCTTC	CASTYRPGGAYNEQFF
TRBV11-3	-	TRBD2	TRBJ2-1	TGTGCCAGCAGCTTAGCGGGAGGGCCCTACAATGAGCAGTTCTTC	CASSLAGGPYNEQFF
TRBV7-9	-	-	TRBJ2-1	TGTGCCAGCAGCTCCCGAGGAGAGCAGTTCTTC	CASSSRGEQFF
TRBV9	-	-	TRBJ2-1	TGTGCCAGCAGCGCTCTGGGGAGCTCCTACAATGAGCAGTTCTTC	CASSALGSSYNEQFF
TRBV7-3	-	TRBD2	TRBJ2-3	TGTGCCAACAAATCTAGCGGGAGTAAAGATACGCAGTATTTT	CANKSSGSKDTQYF
TRBV7-2	-	-	TRBJ2-1	TGTGCCAGCAGCAGAAGTAGACCAGACAATGAGCAGTTCTTC	CASSRSRPDNEQFF
TRBV30	-	-	TRBJ1-5	TGTGCCTGGAGTGATTACTCTGGCAATCAGCCCCAGCATTTT	CAWSDYSGNQPQHF
TRBV14	-	-	TRBJ2-5	TGTGCCAGCAGCCAAGCGTCCACGAGGGCCCAGTACTTC	CASSQASTRAQYF
TRBV6-5	-	-	TRBJ1-5	TGTGCCAGCAGTCTTCAAGGGGCGAATCAGCCCCAGCATTTT	CASSLQGANQPQHF
TRBV11-1	-	-	TRBJ2-7	TGTGCCAGCAGCTTAACGGCATTCTACGAGCAGTACTTC	CASSLTAFYEQYF
TRBV9	-	-	TRBJ1-3	TGTGCCAGCAGCGTAGACATAATGACCGGAGGAAACACCATATATTTT	CASSVDIMTGGNTIYF
TRBV28	-	-	TRBJ2-2	TGTGCCAGCAGTTTTCCTATCGGGAGTTCTAACACCGGGGAGCTGTTTTTT	CASSFPIGSSNTGELFF
TRBV7-2	-	-	TRBJ2-7	TGTGCCAGCAGTTTAGGGGGGCAGCAGTACTTC	CASSLGGQQYF
TRBV7-3	-	-	TRBJ2-2	TGTGCCAGCAGCCCAGGGACCTCTCTCACCGGGGAGCTGTTTTTT	CASSPGTSLTGELFF
TRBV5-1	-	TRBD1	TRBJ2-3	TGCGCCAGCAGTAATTTGGGACAGGGTGCAGATACGCAGTATTTT	CASSNLGQGADTQYF
TRBV5-1	-	TRBD1	TRBJ2-7	TGCGCCAGCAGCTGGACAGGAGGCTCCTACGAGCAGTACTTC	CASSWTGGSYEQYF
TRBV7-9	-	-	TRBJ2-7	TGTGCCAGCAGCCGCAGGGACGGTTTGTCCTACGAGCAGTACTTC	CASSRRDGLSYEQYF
TRBV9	-	-	TRBJ1-3	TGTGCCAGCAGCGACCATCCTTCTCTGGCGAACACCATATATTTT	CASSDHPSLANTIYF
TRBV30	-	TRBD2	TRBJ2-3	TGTGCCTGGGCAGGACTAGCGGCCGGCACAGATACGCAGTATTTT	CAWAGLAAGTDTQYF
TRBV28	-	-	TRBJ1-1	TGTGCCAGCAGTTCAAGCACTGAAGCTTTCTTT	CASSSSTEAFF
TRBV2	-	-	TRBJ2-1	TGTGCCAGCAGTTGGGACCAAGAGCAGTTCTTC	CASSWDQEQFF
TRBV27	-	TRBD2	TRBJ2-1	TGTGCCAGCAGTCCCCGGGGGGCGGGAGGGTGGAATGAGCAGTTCTTC	CASSPRGAGGWNEQFF
TRBV5-4	-	TRBD2	TRBJ2-1	TGTGCCAGCAGCCCCGGGTCTAGCGGGAAAGGTAGGAATGAGCAGTTCTTC	CASSPGSSGKGRNEQFF
TRBV7-3	-	-	TRBJ1-2	TGTGCCAGCAGCCCCACGGGACGGTTAAATGGCTACACCTTC	CASSPTGRLNGYTF
TRBV15	-	TRBD1	TRBJ2-1	TGTGCCACCAGCACGATTAGGGACAGGGGACGGGTGTACAATGAGCAGTTCTTC	CATSTIRDRGRVYNEQFF
TRBV4-2	-	TRBD1	TRBJ1-2	TGTGCCAGCAGCCAATACAGGGGTCGGCTTAACTATGGCTACACCTTC	CASSQYRGRLNYGYTF